The 9 T cell receptor beta chains below were found in one sample sequenced in a study of cytomegalovirus exposure and HLA in healthy donors. Both 60 Vbeta primers and 13 Jbeta primers went into the PCR. Generated by immunoSEQ multiplex PCR, the TCRdb table keeps only in-frame clones and is missing some. The specimen's table records around 100,000 clones. What was sequenced was PBMCs. These receptors were collected from a woman younger than 45 in good health and CMV-seronegative.

The rearrangement links TRBV10-2 to TRBJ2-5; 10 bases line up with TRBD2. V trimming: 2 bases; J trimming: 4 bases; junction bases outside the gene matches: 7. The CDR3 sequence is 16 residues long. CDR1 is WSHSY, CDR2 SAAADI, per germline. The DNA for the CDR3 is TGCGCCAGCAGTGAGCCCTCTAGCGGGAGTAGAGAGACCCAGTACTTC. Translated: CASSEPSSGSRETQYF.

The chain joins TRBV2 to TRBJ2-7, with 13 bases aligning to TRBD2. In germline, CDR1 is SNHLY, CDR2 FYNNEI. This CDR3 spans 15 amino acids. V lost 4 bases to trimming and J lost 7 bases; unmatched junction nucleotides: 7. The CDR3 sequence: CASSGTSGRLGEQYF. The CDR3 coding sequence is TGTGCCAGCAGTGGGACTAGCGGGAGATTGGGTGAGCAGTACTTC.

The chain combines TRBV7-8 with TRBJ2-3; D not certain. There are 14 residues in the CDR3. Trimming took off 3 bases at V and 2 bases at J, with 9 bases between the two ends. The germline CDR1 and CDR2 sequences are SGHVS and FQNEAQ. CDR3 in DNA: TGTGCCAGCAGCTTCGCCAGTTTCACAGATACGCAGTATTTT. This codes for CASSFASFTDTQYF.

The rearrangement uses TRBV7-9 and TRBJ1-5; D is unclear. The CDR3 has 14 residues. Trimming left V 9 bases short and J 2 bases short, with 14 bases between. Germline CDR1 is SEHNR and CDR2 is FQNEAQ (reference sequence). CDR3 DNA: TGTGCCAGTACGACCGGGGAGGGCAATCAGCCCCAGCATTTT. The encoded protein is CASTTGEGNQPQHF.

The chain recombines TRBV6-6 with TRBJ2-7; 7 bases agree with TRBD2. V lost 0 bases and J lost 2; bases outside the gene matches: 7. This CDR3 comprises 16 residues. Germline values: CDR1 MNHNY, CDR2 SVGAGI (reference sequence). CDR3 region: CASSYSGGLGTYEQYF. The CDR3 region has the DNA TGTGCCAGCAGTTACTCCGGGGGGTTAGGGACCTACGAGCAGTACTTC.

This rearrangement joins TRBV5-1 to TRBJ2-1; 13 positions match TRBD2. CDR1 SGHRS and CDR2 YFSETQ come from the germline V gene. Germline trimming cut 6 bases from V and 5 bases from J; bases unmatched to any gene: 5. There are 15 residues in the CDR3. This CDR3 reads CASTGGTSGDNEQFF. In DNA form, the CDR3 reads TGCGCCAGCACAGGGGGGACTAGCGGGGACAATGAGCAGTTCTTC.

V is TRBV6-5 and J is TRBJ1-1; TRBD1 might be the D (5 bases). V gave up 6 bases and J gave up 0 bases, with 5 bases separating them. CDR1 and CDR2 from the germline V gene are MNHEY and SVGAGI. The CDR3 length is 12 residues. The CDR3 reads CASSRVNTEAFF. The CDR3 coding sequence is TGTGCCAGCAGCAGGGTGAACACTGAAGCTTTCTTT.

The chain uses TRBV6-1 and TRBJ1-1; a possible D gene is TRBD1 (5 bases). This CDR3 contains 13 residues. The germline V and J ends were trimmed by 8 bases and 0 bases, with 10 bases remaining between them. The germline gives CDR1 MNHNS, CDR2 SASEGT. The CDR3 protein is CASVDIMNTEAFF. CDR3 DNA: TGTGCCAGCGTGGACATTATGAACACTGAAGCTTTCTTT.

The genes are TRBV19 and TRBJ2-3; no clear D gene. This CDR3 region has 16 residues. CDR1 and CDR2 from the germline V gene are LNHDA and SQIVND (reference sequence). Trimming removed 0 bases from V and 6 bases from J, with 16 bases in between. CDR3 in DNA: TGTGCCAGTAGTATAGATCTTGAGGTTGCCGACGATACGCAGTATTTT. This gives the protein CASSIDLEVADDTQYF.